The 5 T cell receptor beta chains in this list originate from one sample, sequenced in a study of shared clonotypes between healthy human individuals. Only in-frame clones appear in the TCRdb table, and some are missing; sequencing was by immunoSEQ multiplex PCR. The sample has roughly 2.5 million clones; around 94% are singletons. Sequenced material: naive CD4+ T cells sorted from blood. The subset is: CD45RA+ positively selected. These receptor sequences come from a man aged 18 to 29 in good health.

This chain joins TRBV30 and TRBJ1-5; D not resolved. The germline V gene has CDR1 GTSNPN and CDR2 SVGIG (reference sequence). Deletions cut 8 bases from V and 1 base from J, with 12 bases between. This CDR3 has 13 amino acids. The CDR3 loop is CALTEGSNQPQHF. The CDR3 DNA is TGTGCCCTCACGGAAGGGAGCAATCAGCCCCAGCATTTT.

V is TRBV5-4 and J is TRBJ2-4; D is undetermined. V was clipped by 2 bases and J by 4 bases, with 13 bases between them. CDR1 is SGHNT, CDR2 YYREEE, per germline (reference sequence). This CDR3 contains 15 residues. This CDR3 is CASSLKESKKNIQYF. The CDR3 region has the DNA TGTGCCAGCAGCTTAAAGGAAAGCAAAAAAAACATTCAGTACTTC. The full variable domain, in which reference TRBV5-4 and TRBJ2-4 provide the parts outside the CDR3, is ETGVTQSPTHLIKTRGQQVTLRCSSQSGHNTVSWYQQALGQGPQFIFQYYREEENGRGNFPPRFSGLQFPNYSSELNVNALELDDSALYLCASSLKESKKNIQYFGAGTRLSVL.

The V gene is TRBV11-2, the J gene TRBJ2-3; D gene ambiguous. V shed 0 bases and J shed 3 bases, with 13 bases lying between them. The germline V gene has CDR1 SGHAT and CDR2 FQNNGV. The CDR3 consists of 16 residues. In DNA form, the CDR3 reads TGTGCCAGCAGCTTAGATCTCACTGTGTTGACAGATACGCAGTATTTT. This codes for CASSLDLTVLTDTQYF.

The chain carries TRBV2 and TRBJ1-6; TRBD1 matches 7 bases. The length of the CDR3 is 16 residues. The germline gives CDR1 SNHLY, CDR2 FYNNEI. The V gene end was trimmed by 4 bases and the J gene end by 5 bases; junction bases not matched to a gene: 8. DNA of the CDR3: TGTGCCAGCAGTGGACAGGGTGGCTCGGATAATTCACCCCTCCACTTT. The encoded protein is CASSGQGGSDNSPLHF. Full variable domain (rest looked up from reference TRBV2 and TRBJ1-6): EPEVTQTPSHQVTQMGQEVILRCVPISNHLYFYWYRQILGQKVEFLVSFYNNEISEKSEIFDDQFSVERPDGSNFTLKIRSTKLEDSAMYFCASSGQGGSDNSPLHFGNGTRLTVT.

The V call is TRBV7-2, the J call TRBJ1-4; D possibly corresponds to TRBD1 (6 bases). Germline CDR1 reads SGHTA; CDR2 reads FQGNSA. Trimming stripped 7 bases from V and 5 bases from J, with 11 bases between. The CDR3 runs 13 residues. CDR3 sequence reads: CASMRGSNEKLFF. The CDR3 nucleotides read TGTGCCAGCATGAGGGGGTCGAATGAAAAACTGTTTTTT.